One TCR beta chain is described in this entry. The target antigen is unknown. V was trimmed by 0 bases and J by 8 bases, leaving 10 bases between them. The CDR3 spans 13 residues. Germline V lookup: CDR1 SGHDT, CDR2 YYEEEE. The sample comes from a study of CD8+CD57+ T cells in acquired aplastic anemia. Study as a whole: DNA recovered from sorted CD4+ and CD8+ cells had a mean of roughly 3 ug.

The patients chosen for sequencing had shown expansion of CD8+CD57+ cells (detected by flow cytometry). Everyone among the patients had severe acquired aplastic anemia. The blood sampling took place in patients who had so far received no therapy. Study observations and caveats: Shared by patients and controls, roughly 28 CD8+ CDR3s were abundant in patients.

Investigators profiled TCR beta VDJ and CDR3 from genomic DNA template. TCRdb processed the reads anew with MiXCR; each CDR3 protein has one entry. Here the sample spans 80,000 to 100,000 distinct CDR3 sequences, about 67% being singletons. The clonotype comes from a human donor with aplastic anemia. The sequenced material came from sorted CD4+, CD8+, or CD8+CD57+ T cells (not recorded which) from PBMCs. V and J are TRBV5-6 and TRBJ2-3; D not certain. CDR3 DNA: TGTGCCAGCAGCTTGGGAGAAGGCAGTACGCAGTATTTT. It is translated as CASSLGEGSTQYF.